This passage covers 16 T cell receptor beta chains from one sample sequenced in a study of T cells in Graves' hyperthyroidism and ophthalmopathy. RNA transcripts yielded amplified TCR beta CDR3 regions. Carried out on the TCR CDR3, a first-round RT-PCR used the HTBI primer set. TCRdb re-called the multiplex PCR reads with MiXCR, one entry per CDR3 protein. The sample holds some 600,000 distinct CDR3 sequences, more than 45% seen once. The source material was peripheral blood or thyroid tissue (not recorded which). The receptors were gathered from a woman aged 18-35 years with Graves' hyperthyroidism.

V usage is TRBV10-3 and J usage is TRBJ2-2; 7 bases are shared with TRBD2. V was pared by 0 bases and J by 6 bases, with 13 bases of the junction left unmatched. There are 18 residues in the CDR3. Germline values: CDR1 ENHRY, CDR2 SYGVKD. CDR3 sequence reads: CAISESMEPGGPPGELFF. The CDR3 DNA follows: TGTGCCATCAGTGAGTCGATGGAACCGGGAGGTCCGCCCGGGGAGCTGTTTTTT.

The chain is built from TRBV19 and TRBJ2-5; TRBD1 agrees at 7 bases. This CDR3 is 15 amino acids long. CDR1 and CDR2 (germline): LNHDA, SQIVND (reference sequence). The V segment lost 5 bases and the J segment 5 bases; nucleotides outside the gene matches: 11. CDR3 sequence (DNA): TGTGCCAGTAGTGCGAGGGACAGACCGACGGAGACCCAGTACTTC. Protein product: CASSARDRPTETQYF.

This clonotype was detected a few times. This sequence joins TRBV7-9 and TRBJ2-7; 9 bases align to TRBD2. The CDR3 extends over 17 amino acids. Germline assignment: CDR1 SEHNR and CDR2 FQNEAQ (reference sequence). With V trimmed by 1 base and J by 0 bases, 7 bases remained unmatched. CDR3 amino acids: CASSLVSSGVSSYEQYF. The DNA of the CDR3 is TGTGCCAGCAGCTTAGTGTCTAGCGGGGTTAGCTCCTACGAGCAGTACTTC.

As for this clonotype: Germline and junction disagree at one end, which may indicate a read error. The rearrangement joins TRBV24-1 to TRBJ2-7, with 10 bases matching TRBD1. The length of the CDR3 is 16 residues. CDR1 is KGHDR, CDR2 SFDVKD, per germline. CDR3 DNA: TGTGCCACCAGTGACACCCGACAGGGGGCAAACGACGAGCGGTACTTC. Translating gives CATSDTRQGANDERYF.

This clonotype was counted many times. J is TRBJ1-1 and V is TRBV2; 7 bases align to TRBD1. V gave up 7 bases and J gave up 0 bases; unmatched junction bases: 11. Per germline, CDR1 SNHLY and CDR2 FYNNEI. The CDR3 contains 16 residues. The CDR3 sequence is CASTHSRQGLNTEAFF. The CDR3 DNA reads TGTGCCAGCACCCACTCCCGACAGGGACTGAACACTGAAGCTTTCTTT.

V and J are TRBV2 and TRBJ1-2; 7 bases align to TRBD1. CDR1 is SNHLY, CDR2 FYNNEI, per germline. The ends lost 9 bases at V and 4 bases at J; junction bases unmatched: 8. The CDR3 runs 13 residues. The CDR3, as DNA: TGTGCCAGGGCATTAGGGGGCAGCTATGGCTACACCTTC. This encodes CARALGGSYGYTF.

This chain joins TRBV2 and TRBJ2-7; D unclear. CDR1 SNHLY and CDR2 FYNNEI come from the germline V gene. CDR3 length: 15 amino acids. CDR3 DNA: TGTGCTAGTGGTTCCTCACGACCCGAGAACCACGAGCAGTACTTC. Amino acid sequence: CASGSSRPENHEQYF.

This clonotype was seen a handful of times. The CDR3 coding sequence is TGCAGTGCTAGTTTTATCGGGACAGGCAATGAAAAACTGTTTTTT. This sequence encodes CSASFIGTGNEKLFF. The gene calls are TRBV20-1 and TRBJ1-4; the match to TRBD1 covers 8 bases. Trimming cost V 3 bases and J 5 bases; bases outside gene matches: 8. This CDR3 has 15 amino acids. CDR1 DFQATT and CDR2 SNEGSKA come from the germline V gene (reference sequence).

In this sample, this clonotype turned up many times. The chain combines TRBV19 with TRBJ1-4; D gene ambiguous. The CDR3 is 14 residues long. Germline lookup yields CDR1 LNHDA and CDR2 SQIVND (reference sequence). Trimming took off 7 bases at V and 8 bases at J, with 17 bases between the two ends. The CDR3 loop is CASTNRQLGEKLFF. For the CDR3, the DNA is TGTGCCAGTACCAATCGGCAGTTAGGGGAAAAACTGTTTTTT.

This clonotype was found once. This chain links TRBV6-4 with TRBJ1-2; D remains ambiguous. The V gene lost 0 bases and the J gene lost 8 bases, with 7 bases spanning the gap. There are 12 residues in the CDR3. Per germline, CDR1 MRHNA and CDR2 SNTAGT. CDR3 residues: CASSDSQQGYTF. CDR3 sequence (DNA): TGTGCCAGCAGTGACTCCCAACAAGGCTACACCTTC.

With regard to this clonotype: One junction end does not reproduce the germline sequence, and a read error may be involved. This chain links TRBV10-3 with TRBJ2-7; 7 nucleotides line up with TRBD2. Germline-derived CDR1 and CDR2 are ENHRY and SYGVKD. The CDR3 is made up of 16 amino acids. The CDR3 DNA is TGTGCCAGCAGTTCCCCGCGGGGCGGGAGAGGCTACGAGCAGTACTTC. Translation gives CASSSPRGGRGYEQYF.

This clonotype turned up a few times. This chain joins TRBV9 and TRBJ2-5; a possible D gene is TRBD2 (5 bases). This CDR3 has 14 residues. Germline V gives CDR1 SGDLS, CDR2 YYNGEE. The V gene lost 2 bases and the J gene lost 5 bases, with 13 bases spanning the gap. Here the CDR3 DNA reads TGTGCCAGCAGCGTCACGGACTCCATGGAGACCCAGTACTTC. This codes for CASSVTDSMETQYF.

A few counts support this clonotype. V and J are TRBV20-1 and TRBJ2-7; 9 nucleotides match TRBD1. J lost 3 bases, V lost 6 bases, and 6 bases had no gene match. There are 13 residues in the CDR3. CDR1 and CDR2 from the germline V gene are DFQATT and SNEGSKA (reference sequence). CDR3 coding DNA: TGCAGTGCCCGACAGGGGGGCGGCTACGAGCAGTACTTC. Translating gives CSARQGGGYEQYF.

A note on this clonotype: A read error may explain this, as a much larger clone is one base away. The genes are TRBV25-1 and TRBJ1-2; D is unresolved. Germline CDR1 and CDR2: MGHDK and SYGVNS. Trimming cost V 9 bases and J 8 bases, with 19 bases left between them. The CDR3 totals 13 residues. The CDR3 sequence: CARSSGRVGGYTF. Written as DNA, the CDR3 is TGTGCCAGAAGCTCCGGCCGAGTCGGCGGCTACACCTTC.

Turning to this clonotype: This may come from a read error, since a much larger clone is one base off. This chain joins TRBV6-2 or TRBV6-3 and TRBJ1-1; no firm D call. This CDR3 comprises 13 residues. The germline gives CDR1 MNHEY, CDR2 SVGEGT. V shed 2 bases and J shed 11 bases, with 15 bases lying between them. The CDR3 coding sequence is TGTGCCAGCAGTTACATCCGACGGGGTCAGGCTTTCTTT. This translates into CASSYIRRGQAFF.

This chain joins TRBV9 and TRBJ1-4, with a weak D call TRBD1 (6 bases). CDR1 is SGDLS, CDR2 YYNGEE, per germline. The CDR3 contains 17 residues. With 3 bases removed from V and 8 bases from J, the gap between germline ends came to 23 bases. The CDR3 spells CASSEGDPTNRREKLFF. For the CDR3, the DNA is TGTGCCAGCAGCGAGGGGGACCCGACCAACCGCAGGGAAAAACTGTTTTTT.